The rows below give T cell receptor beta chains drawn from one sample of a study of T-cell reconstitution after alpha-beta-depleted transplantation in children. TCRdb reprocessed the PCR reads via MiXCR and lists one record per CDR3 protein. The sample lists some 350,000 distinct CDR3 sequences; 10% were seen once. The material sequenced was PBMCs from the stem cell graft donor, taken from the stem cell graft. The receptors were gathered from a human donor who donated a stem cell graft to a child with acute lymphoblastic leukemia. The CDR3 runs from the conserved cysteine through the conserved F or W. Fields, in order: V gene, J gene, CDR3 protein.

V: TRBV9
J: TRBJ1-5
CDR3: CASSVATGGGQGLGGNQPQHF

V: TRBV11-2
J: TRBJ2-3
CDR3: CASSLWDPSPYF

V: TRBV19
J: TRBJ2-7
CDR3: CASSRGKEYEQYF

V: TRBV5-1
J: TRBJ1-2
CDR3: CASSLGPPNYGYTF

V: TRBV9
J: TRBJ2-1
CDR3: CASSVAGSYNEQFF

V: TRBV7-6
J: TRBJ2-5
CDR3: CASSALTGGEETQYF

V: TRBV7-6
J: TRBJ1-1
CDR3: CASSLSMNSNTEAFF

V: TRBV12-3/TRBV12-4
J: TRBJ1-4
CDR3: CASSFGATGRNEKLFF

V: TRBV9
J: TRBJ2-7
CDR3: CASSVGGTATYEQYF

V: TRBV12-3/TRBV12-4
J: TRBJ1-1
CDR3: CASSGLQGRTEAFF

V: TRBV12-3/TRBV12-4
J: TRBJ1-2
CDR3: CASSLARNYGYTF

V: TRBV14
J: TRBJ2-3
CDR3: CASSQADRGTDTQYF

V: TRBV7-9
J: TRBJ2-1
CDR3: CASSLADLNEQFF

V: TRBV15
J: TRBJ2-7
CDR3: CATSRGSQVSYEQYF

V: TRBV5-1
J: TRBJ2-1
CDR3: CASSFGKSGSYNEQFF

V: TRBV7-8
J: TRBJ2-5
CDR3: CVSSSRVWNGETQYF

V: TRBV29-1
J: TRBJ2-5
CDR3: CSVAGVMETQYF

V: TRBV7-9
J: TRBJ2-1
CDR3: CASSPRGLAGVYNEQFF

V: TRBV29-1
J: TRBJ2-7
CDR3: CSGLGQGYEQYF

V: TRBV5-1
J: TRBJ2-1
CDR3: CASSWSGTSGEREFF

V: TRBV20-1
J: TRBJ2-3
CDR3: CSAPILAGAADTQYF

V: TRBV7-2
J: TRBJ2-3
CDR3: CASSFRRGDTQYF

V: TRBV28
J: TRBJ2-2
CDR3: CASSPVDRGPGELFF

V: TRBV20-1
J: TRBJ2-1
CDR3: CSARGDNEQFF

V: TRBV5-1
J: TRBJ2-7
CDR3: CASSTLSGSHYEQYF

V: TRBV7-2
J: TRBJ1-2
CDR3: CASSVGRSKGYTF

V: TRBV3-1
J: TRBJ2-3
CDR3: CASSHGLAGASRGDTQYF

V: TRBV11-3
J: TRBJ2-1
CDR3: CASSQGHATYNEQFF

V: TRBV4-1
J: TRBJ1-1
CDR3: CASSQEIEGFEGRTFF